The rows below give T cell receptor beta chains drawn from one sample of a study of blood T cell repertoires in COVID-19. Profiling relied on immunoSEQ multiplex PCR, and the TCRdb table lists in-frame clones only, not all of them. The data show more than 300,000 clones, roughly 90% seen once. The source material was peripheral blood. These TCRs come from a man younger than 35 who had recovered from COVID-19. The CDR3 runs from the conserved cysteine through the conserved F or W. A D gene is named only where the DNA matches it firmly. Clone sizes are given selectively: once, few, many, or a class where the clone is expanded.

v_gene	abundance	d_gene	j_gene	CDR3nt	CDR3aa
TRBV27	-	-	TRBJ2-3	TGTGCCAGCAGTTTAGGGGCGCCCACAGATACGCAGTATTTT	CASSLGAPTDTQYF
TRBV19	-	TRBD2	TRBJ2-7	TGTGCCAGTAGTATGACTAGCGGGAGGGTCTACGAGCAGTACTTC	CASSMTSGRVYEQYF
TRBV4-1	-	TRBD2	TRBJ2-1	TGCGCCAGCAGCCTTTCAGGGACTAGCGTATACAATGAGCAGTTCTTC	CASSLSGTSVYNEQFF
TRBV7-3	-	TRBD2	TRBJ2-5	TGTGCCACTTCGACTAGCGCGCAAGAGACCCAGTACTTC	CATSTSAQETQYF
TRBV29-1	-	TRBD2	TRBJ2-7	TGCAGCGTTCTGGGAGGGCAAAGCTACGAGCAGTACTTC	CSVLGGQSYEQYF
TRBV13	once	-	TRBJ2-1	TGTGCCAGCAGCTCCCCCGGGGACACCCCTTACAATGAGCAGTTCTTC	CASSSPGDTPYNEQFF
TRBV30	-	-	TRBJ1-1	TGTGCCTGGAGTCCAGGTGGCAGTCTGGCGAACACTGAAGCTTTCTTT	CAWSPGGSLANTEAFF
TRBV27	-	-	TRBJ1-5	TGTGCCAGCAGCCCCGACAGGCTGAGCAATCAGCCCCAGCATTTT	CASSPDRLSNQPQHF
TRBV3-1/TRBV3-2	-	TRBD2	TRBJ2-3	TGTGCCAGCAGCCATTCAAGCGGGGGGTTTAGCACAGATACGCAGTATTTT	CASSHSSGGFSTDTQYF
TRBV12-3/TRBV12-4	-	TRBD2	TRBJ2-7	TGTGCCAGCAGTTTTGGGAGGGCCTACGAGCAGTACTTC	CASSFGRAYEQYF